This T cell receptor (beta chain) was obtained from a study of graft-versus-host responses after intestinal transplantation. Study at large: Tacrolimus and steroids were given for 2 to 3 years to all recipients after anti-thymocyte globulin induction.

This CDR3 has 17 residues. V was pared by 0 bases and J by 4 bases, with 19 bases between. Looked up from germline, CDR1 is GTSNPN and CDR2 is SVGIG (reference sequence). Data came from immunoSEQ multiplex PCR; TCRdb stores just in-frame clones and leaves some out. This table has 84,000 or so clones, about nine tenths appearing once. In regard to this clone: Its antigen remains unknown.

This TCR was sampled from a human donor who received an intestinal transplant. This chain uses TRBV30 with TRBJ2-1; possibly TRBD2 for D (5 bases). The starting material was unstimulated CD4+ T cells sorted from spleen or lymph node cells, obtained before intestinal transplant. This chain's CDR3 is CAWSVYPAAMVYNEQFF. The CDR3 DNA is TGTGCCTGGAGTGTATATCCAGCGGCAATGGTGTACAATGAGCAGTTCTTC.